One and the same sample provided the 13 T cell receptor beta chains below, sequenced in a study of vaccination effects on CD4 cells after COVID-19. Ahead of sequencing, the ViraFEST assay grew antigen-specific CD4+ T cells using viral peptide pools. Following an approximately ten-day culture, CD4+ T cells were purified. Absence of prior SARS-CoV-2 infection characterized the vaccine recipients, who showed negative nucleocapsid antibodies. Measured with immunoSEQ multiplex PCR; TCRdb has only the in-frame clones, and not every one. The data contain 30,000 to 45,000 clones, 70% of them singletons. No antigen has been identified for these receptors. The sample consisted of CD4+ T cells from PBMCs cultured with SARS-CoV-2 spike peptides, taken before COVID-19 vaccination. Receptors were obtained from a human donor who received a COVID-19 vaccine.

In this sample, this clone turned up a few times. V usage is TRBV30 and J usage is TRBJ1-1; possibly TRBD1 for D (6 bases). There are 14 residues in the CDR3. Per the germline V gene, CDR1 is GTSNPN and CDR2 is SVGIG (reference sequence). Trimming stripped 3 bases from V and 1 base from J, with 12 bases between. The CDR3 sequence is CAWRRDTQNTEAFF. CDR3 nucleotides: TGTGCCTGGAGGAGGGACACCCAGAACACTGAAGCTTTCTTT.

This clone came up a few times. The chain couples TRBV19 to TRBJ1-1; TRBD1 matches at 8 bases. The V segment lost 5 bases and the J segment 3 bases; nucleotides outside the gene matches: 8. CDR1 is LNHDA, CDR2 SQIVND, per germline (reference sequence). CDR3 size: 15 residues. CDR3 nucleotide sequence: TGTGCCAGTAGTCCACGCAGGGGGCAGGACACTGAAGCTTTCTTT. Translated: CASSPRRGQDTEAFF. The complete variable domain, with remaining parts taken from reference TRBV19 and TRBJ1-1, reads DGGITQSPKYLFRKEGQNVTLSCEQNLNHDAMYWYRQDPGQGLRLIYYSQIVNDFQKGDIAEGYSVSREKKESFPLTVTSAQKNPTAFYLCASSPRRGQDTEAFFGQGTRLTVV.

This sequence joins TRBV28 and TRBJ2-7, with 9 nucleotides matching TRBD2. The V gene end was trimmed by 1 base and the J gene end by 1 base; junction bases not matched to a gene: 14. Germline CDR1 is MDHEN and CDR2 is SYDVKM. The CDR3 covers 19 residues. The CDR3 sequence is CASSLSSPVAGALSYEQYF. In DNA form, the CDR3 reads TGTGCCAGCAGTTTATCCAGTCCAGTAGCGGGGGCCCTTTCCTACGAGCAGTACTTC.

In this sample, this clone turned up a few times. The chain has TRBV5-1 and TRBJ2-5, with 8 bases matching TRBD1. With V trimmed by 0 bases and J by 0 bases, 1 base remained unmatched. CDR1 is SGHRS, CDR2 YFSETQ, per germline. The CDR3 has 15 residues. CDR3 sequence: CASSLEGQDQETQYF. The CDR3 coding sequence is TGCGCCAGCAGCTTGGAGGGACAGGACCAAGAGACCCAGTACTTC. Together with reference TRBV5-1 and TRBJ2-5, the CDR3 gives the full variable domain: KAGVTQTPRYLIKTRGQQVTLSCSPISGHRSVSWYQQTPGQGLQFLFEYFSETQRNKGNFPGRFSGRQFSNSRSEMNVSTLELGDSALYLCASSLEGQDQETQYFGPGTRLLVL.

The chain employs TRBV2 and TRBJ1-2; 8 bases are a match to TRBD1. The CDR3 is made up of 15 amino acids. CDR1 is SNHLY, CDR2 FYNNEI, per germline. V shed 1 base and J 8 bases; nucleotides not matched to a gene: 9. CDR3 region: CASSEDGQGYRGYTF. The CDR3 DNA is TGTGCCAGCAGTGAAGATGGACAGGGTTATAGAGGCTACACCTTC.

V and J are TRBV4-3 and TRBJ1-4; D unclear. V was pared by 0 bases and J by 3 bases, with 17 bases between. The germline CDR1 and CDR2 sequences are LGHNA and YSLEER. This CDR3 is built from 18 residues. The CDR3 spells CASSQDPGGTASNEKLFF. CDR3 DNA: TGCGCCAGCAGCCAAGATCCTGGAGGAACGGCCTCTAATGAAAAACTGTTTTTT.

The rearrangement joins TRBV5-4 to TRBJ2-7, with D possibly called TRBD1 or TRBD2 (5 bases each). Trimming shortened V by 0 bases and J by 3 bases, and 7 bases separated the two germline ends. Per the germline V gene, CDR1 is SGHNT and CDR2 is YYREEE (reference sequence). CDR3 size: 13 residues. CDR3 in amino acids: CASSLDGGYEQYF. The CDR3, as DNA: TGTGCCAGCAGCTTGGATGGGGGCTACGAGCAGTACTTC.

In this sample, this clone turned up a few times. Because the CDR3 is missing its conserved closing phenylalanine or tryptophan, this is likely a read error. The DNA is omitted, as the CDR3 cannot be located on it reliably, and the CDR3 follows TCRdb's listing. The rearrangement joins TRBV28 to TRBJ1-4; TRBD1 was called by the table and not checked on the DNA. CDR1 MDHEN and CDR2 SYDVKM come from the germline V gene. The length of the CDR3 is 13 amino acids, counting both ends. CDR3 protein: CASSTSSGQAFRS.

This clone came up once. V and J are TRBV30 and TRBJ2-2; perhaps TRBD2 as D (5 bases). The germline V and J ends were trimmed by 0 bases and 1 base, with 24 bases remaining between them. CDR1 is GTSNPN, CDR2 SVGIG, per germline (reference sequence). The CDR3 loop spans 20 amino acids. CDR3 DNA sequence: TGTGCCTGGAGTGTAATCGTGTTAACGGGAAGACATCTGAACACCGGGGAGCTGTTTTTT. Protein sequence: CAWSVIVLTGRHLNTGELFF. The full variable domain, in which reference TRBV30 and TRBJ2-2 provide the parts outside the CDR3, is SQTIHQWPATLVQPVGSPLSLECTVEGTSNPNLYWYRQAAGRGLQLLFYSVGIGQISSEVPQNLSASRPQDRQFILSSKKLLLSDSGFYLCAWSVIVLTGRHLNTGELFFGEGSRLTVL.

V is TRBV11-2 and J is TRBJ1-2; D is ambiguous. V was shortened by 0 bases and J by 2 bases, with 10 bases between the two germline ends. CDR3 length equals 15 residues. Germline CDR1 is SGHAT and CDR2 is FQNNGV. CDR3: CASSLDLGLNYGYTF. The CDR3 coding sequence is TGTGCCAGCAGCTTAGACCTTGGCTTGAACTATGGCTACACCTTC.

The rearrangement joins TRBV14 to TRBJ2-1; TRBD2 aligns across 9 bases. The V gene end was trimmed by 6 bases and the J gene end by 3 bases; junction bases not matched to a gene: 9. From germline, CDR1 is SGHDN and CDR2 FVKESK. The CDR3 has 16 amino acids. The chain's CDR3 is CASRHSSGDLYNEQFF. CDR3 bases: TGTGCCAGCAGGCATTCTAGCGGGGACCTCTACAATGAGCAGTTCTTC.

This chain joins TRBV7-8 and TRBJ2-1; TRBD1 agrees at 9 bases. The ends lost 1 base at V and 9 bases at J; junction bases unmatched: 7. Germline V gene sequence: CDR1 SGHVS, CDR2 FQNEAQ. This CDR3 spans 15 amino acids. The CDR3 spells CASSLGGQGLGEQFF. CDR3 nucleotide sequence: TGTGCCAGCAGCTTAGGGGGACAGGGTCTGGGTGAGCAGTTCTTC.

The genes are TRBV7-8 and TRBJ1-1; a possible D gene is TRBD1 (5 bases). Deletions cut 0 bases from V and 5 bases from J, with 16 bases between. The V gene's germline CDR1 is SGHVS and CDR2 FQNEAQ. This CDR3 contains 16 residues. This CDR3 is CASSLAGPGVRTEAFF. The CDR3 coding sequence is TGTGCCAGCAGCTTAGCGGGTCCGGGGGTTAGGACTGAAGCTTTCTTT.